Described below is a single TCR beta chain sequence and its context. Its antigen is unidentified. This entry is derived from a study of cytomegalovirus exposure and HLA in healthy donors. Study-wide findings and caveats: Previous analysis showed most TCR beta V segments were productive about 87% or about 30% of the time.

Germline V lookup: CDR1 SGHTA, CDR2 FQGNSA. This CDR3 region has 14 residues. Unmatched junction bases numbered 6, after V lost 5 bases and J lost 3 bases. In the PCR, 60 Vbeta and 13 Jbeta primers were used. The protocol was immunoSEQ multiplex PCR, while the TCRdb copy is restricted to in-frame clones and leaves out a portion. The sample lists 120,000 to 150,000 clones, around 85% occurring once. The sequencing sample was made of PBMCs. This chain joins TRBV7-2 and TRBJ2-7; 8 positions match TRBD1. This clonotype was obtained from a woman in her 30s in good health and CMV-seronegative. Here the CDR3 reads CASSAGQGNYEQYF. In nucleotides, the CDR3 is TGTGCCAGCAGCGCCGGACAGGGAAACTACGAGCAGTACTTC.